This passage covers 3 T cell receptor beta chains from one sample sequenced in a study of regulatory T cells in long-lasting Graves disease. The time point denotes: newly diagnosed GD, antithyroid drugs for less than 3 months. Scientists built the TCR library using RNA that was extracted from PBMCs. Investigators prepared the TCR beta libraries by applying iRepertoire HTBI primers and Arm-PCR of CDR3 regions. TCRdb re-called the multiplex PCR reads with MiXCR, one entry per CDR3 protein. The sample holds some 350,000 distinct CDR3 sequences, 16% seen once. The data also belong to a second study, concerning T cells in Graves' hyperthyroidism and ophthalmopathy.

The source material was peripheral blood mononuclear cells (PBMCs), sampled at new diagnosis, from a patient treated with antithyroid drugs. These receptors were taken from a woman under 30 with Graves disease.

Points on this clonotype: Given a much more abundant clone one base away, this may be a read error. The chain combines TRBV4-2 with TRBJ2-1; no clear D gene. This CDR3 is built from 15 residues. Per the germline V gene, CDR1 is LGHNA and CDR2 is YNFKEQ. V was shortened by 0 bases and J by 0 bases, with 6 bases between the two germline ends. The CDR3 sequence: CASSQDMSSYNEQFF. CDR3 in DNA: TGTGCCAGCAGCCAAGATATGAGCTCCTACAATGAGCAGTTCTTC.

The rearrangement joins TRBV24-1 to TRBJ2-3; 10 nucleotides agree with TRBD2. V lost 7 bases and J lost 0; bases outside the gene matches: 6. CDR3 length: 16 amino acids. Germline CDR1 and CDR2: KGHDR and SFDVKD. The CDR3 here is CATSVASGGSTDTQYF. The DNA for the CDR3 is TGTGCCACCAGCGTTGCTAGCGGGGGTAGCACAGATACGCAGTATTTT.

In this sample, this clonotype turned up many times. J is TRBJ1-6 and V is TRBV5-1, with 7 bases lining up with TRBD1. In germline, CDR1 is SGHRS, CDR2 YFSETQ. This CDR3 spans 15 amino acids. V lost 4 bases and J lost 7; bases outside the gene matches: 8. CDR3 sequence: CASSLYGTENSPLHF. The CDR3 DNA is TGCGCCAGCAGCCTCTATGGGACAGAGAATTCACCCCTCCACTTT.